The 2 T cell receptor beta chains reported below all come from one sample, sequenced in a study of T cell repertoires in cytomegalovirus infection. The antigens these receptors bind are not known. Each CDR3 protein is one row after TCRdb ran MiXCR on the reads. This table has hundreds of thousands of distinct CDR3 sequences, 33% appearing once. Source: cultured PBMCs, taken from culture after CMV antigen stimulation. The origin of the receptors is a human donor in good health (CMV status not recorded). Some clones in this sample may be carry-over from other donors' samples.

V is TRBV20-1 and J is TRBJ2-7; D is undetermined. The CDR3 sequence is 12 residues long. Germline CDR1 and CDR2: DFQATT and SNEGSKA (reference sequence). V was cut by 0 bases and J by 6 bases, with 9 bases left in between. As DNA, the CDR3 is TGCAGTGCTAGAGAGTTTGGTCTCGAGCAGTACTTC. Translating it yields CSAREFGLEQYF.

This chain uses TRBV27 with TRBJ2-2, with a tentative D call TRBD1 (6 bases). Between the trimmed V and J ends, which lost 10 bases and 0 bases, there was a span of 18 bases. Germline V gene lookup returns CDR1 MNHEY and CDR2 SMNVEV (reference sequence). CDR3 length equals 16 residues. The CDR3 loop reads CAIRRQTGANTGELFF. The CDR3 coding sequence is TGTGCCATCCGCCGCCAGACAGGAGCGAACACCGGGGAGCTGTTTTTT.